Below, 18 T cell receptor beta chains from the same sample are listed, as sequenced in a study of shared clonotypes between healthy human individuals. Only in-frame clones appear in the TCRdb table, and some are missing; sequencing was by immunoSEQ multiplex PCR. This table has some 790,000 clones, over 55% appearing once. The sequencing input was memory CD4+ T cells sorted from blood. Sample subset: CD45RA-negative fraction. These receptors came from a woman aged 30 to 39 in good health.

The chain joins TRBV6-6 to TRBJ2-7; D may correspond to TRBD1 or TRBD2 (5 bases each). The CDR3 loop spans 12 amino acids. Trimming left V 10 bases short and J 2 bases short, with 12 bases between. Germline V gives CDR1 MNHNY, CDR2 SVGAGI (reference sequence). CDR3 sequence (DNA): TGTGCCACGGGACGGGGCCCCTACGAGCAGTACTTC. It specifies CATGRGPYEQYF.

Only a few counts were recorded for this clone. The V call is TRBV21-1, the J call TRBJ2-7; TRBD1 was called by the table and not checked on the DNA. TRBV21-1 is assigned pseudogene status. The CDR3 consists of 15 residues. This chain's CDR3 is CASSKRSSLRGEQYF. The DNA for the CDR3 is TGTGCCAGCAGCAAGCGCAGTTCACTCAGGGGCGAGCAGTACTTC.

CDR3 sequence reads: CASSHGFLNTEAFF. CDR3 nucleotides: TGTGCCAGCAGTCATGGATTCCTCAACACTGAAGCTTTCTTT. The chain recombines TRBV6-6 with TRBJ1-1; D unresolved. CDR1 is MNHNY, CDR2 SVGAGI, per germline (reference sequence). The CDR3 has 14 amino acids. Trimming shortened V by 5 bases and J by 2 bases, and 12 bases separated the two germline ends.

V and J are TRBV29-1 and TRBJ1-1; D call uncertain. V gave up 6 bases and J gave up 4 bases, with 18 bases separating them. This CDR3 has 14 residues. Germline V lookup: CDR1 SQVTM, CDR2 ANQGSEA. In DNA, the CDR3 is TGCAGCGTCTCCGGACGGAACTTGGGCACTGAAGCTTTCTTT. Encoded protein: CSVSGRNLGTEAFF.

Details on this clone: Additional DNA sequences in this sample encode the identical CDR3. The chain couples TRBV5-1 to TRBJ2-3; tentatively, D is TRBD1 (5 bases). Germline V gene sequence: CDR1 SGHRS, CDR2 YFSETQ. The CDR3 length is 14 residues. With 0 bases removed from V and 3 bases from J, the gap between germline ends came to 8 bases. The DNA of the CDR3 is TGCGCCAGCAGCTTGGAAAGGGGTACAGATACGCAGTATTTT. Translated, it gives CASSLERGTDTQYF. Full variable domain (remainder filled in from reference TRBV5-1 and TRBJ2-3): KAGVTQTPRYLIKTRGQQVTLSCSPISGHRSVSWYQQTPGQGLQFLFEYFSETQRNKGNFPGRFSGRQFSNSRSEMNVSTLELGDSALYLCASSLERGTDTQYFGPGTRLTVL.

V usage is TRBV7-3 and J usage is TRBJ2-6, with D unresolved. The V and J ends lost 5 bases and 0 bases respectively, with 5 bases between them. The CDR3 totals 14 residues. Germline V gene lookup returns CDR1 SGHTA and CDR2 FQGTGA. CDR3 region: CASSTNSGANVLTF. CDR3 coding DNA: TGTGCCAGCAGCACCAACTCTGGGGCCAACGTCCTGACTTTC.

This chain links TRBV28 with TRBJ2-1; D possibly corresponds to TRBD1 (6 bases). The germline V gene encodes CDR1 MDHEN and CDR2 SYDVKM. Trimming shortened V by 3 bases and J by 2 bases, and 11 bases separated the two germline ends. The CDR3 consists of 15 residues. In nucleotides, the CDR3 is TGTGCCAGCAGTTTCTTGGGGGCTACCTACAATGAGCAGTTCTTC. It specifies CASSFLGATYNEQFF.

This sequence joins TRBV13 and TRBJ2-5; possibly TRBD1 for D (5 bases). The CDR3 loop spans 15 amino acids. V shed 8 bases and J shed 1 base, with 17 bases lying between them. Germline V CDR1 and CDR2: PRHDT, FYEKMQ (reference sequence). The CDR3 loop reads CASASEGQLQETQYF. The DNA of the CDR3 is TGTGCCAGCGCCTCAGAAGGACAACTCCAAGAGACCCAGTACTTC.

The chain recombines TRBV18 with TRBJ2-1; 7 positions agree with TRBD1. V lost 3 bases to trimming and J lost 0 bases; unmatched junction nucleotides: 8. Germline V lookup: CDR1 KGHSH, CDR2 LQKENI. The CDR3 length is 17 residues. In DNA form, the CDR3 reads TGTGCCAGCTCACCCCCGACAGGGTCTAGCTCCTACAATGAGCAGTTCTTC. Residues: CASSPPTGSSSYNEQFF.

J is TRBJ2-1 and V is TRBV5-6; 15 bases are shared with TRBD2. The CDR3 covers 19 residues. The germline V gene has CDR1 SGHDT and CDR2 YYEEEE. V lost 4 bases, J lost 6 bases, and 14 bases stayed unmatched. CDR3 bases: TGTGCCAGCAGCACAACCGGGACTAGCGGGAGGCCTTGGGGCAATGAGCAGTTCTTC. Its translation: CASSTTGTSGRPWGNEQFF.

V gene TRBV30 combines with J gene TRBJ2-7; a possible D gene is TRBD2 (6 bases). The CDR3 consists of 14 residues. V lost 3 bases and J 0 bases, leaving 12 bases between the germline ends. Germline CDR1 and CDR2: GTSNPN and SVGIG (reference sequence). This CDR3 reads CAWRSGLSSYEQYF. For the CDR3, the DNA is TGTGCCTGGAGGTCGGGACTTAGCTCCTACGAGCAGTACTTC.

This clone has just a few counts. The CDR3 DNA is TGTGCCAGCAGCTTTAACGGGGACACTGAAGCTTTCTTT. Residues: CASSFNGDTEAFF. V gene TRBV7-9 combines with J gene TRBJ1-1, with D unclear. V lost 3 bases to trimming and J lost 3 bases, with 8 bases between them. The germline gives CDR1 SEHNR, CDR2 FQNEAQ (reference sequence). The CDR3 is 13 residues long.

The chain joins TRBV5-4 to TRBJ2-1, with TRBD2 matching over 10 bases. Germline CDR1 SGHNT, CDR2 YYREEE (reference sequence). The CDR3 runs 13 residues. V lost 9 bases to trimming and J lost 8 bases; unmatched junction nucleotides: 8. The CDR3 is CATLAGDWDEQFF. The DNA of the CDR3 is TGTGCCACTCTAGCGGGAGATTGGGATGAGCAGTTCTTC.

This clone was seen just once. This chain uses TRBV27 with TRBJ1-5, with D possibly TRBD1 on 5 matching bases. The germline CDR1 and CDR2 sequences are MNHEY and SMNVEV (reference sequence). Between the trimmed V and J ends, which lost 6 bases and 5 bases, there was a span of 11 bases. The CDR3 extends over 13 amino acids. As DNA, the CDR3 is TGTGCCAGCAGGTTGACAGACGATCAGCCCCAGCATTTT. This gives the protein CASRLTDDQPQHF.

This chain connects TRBV18 to TRBJ1-1; 7 positions match TRBD1. CDR3 length equals 13 residues. Germline V gives CDR1 KGHSH, CDR2 LQKENI. The trim removed 6 bases at V and 3 bases at J, leaving 4 bases unmatched. This CDR3 reads CASSLGQDTEAFF. CDR3 in DNA: TGTGCCAGCTCTCTTGGACAGGACACTGAAGCTTTCTTT.

V and J are TRBV5-1 and TRBJ2-7; the match to TRBD2 covers 9 bases. The V segment lost 4 bases and the J segment 5 bases; nucleotides outside the gene matches: 10. CDR3 length: 15 residues. Germline CDR1 and CDR2: SGHRS and YFSETQ. Here the CDR3 DNA reads TGCGCCAGCAGCCTGATAGCGGGAGCTCTCCACGAGCAGTACTTC. Protein product: CASSLIAGALHEQYF.

Of note for this clone: The same CDR3 also results from other DNA sequences found in this sample. The V and J genes are TRBV4-1 and TRBJ2-1, with TRBD2 identical over 12 bases. Germline V CDR1 and CDR2: MGHRA, YSYEKL. The CDR3 contains 16 residues. V dropped 3 bases and J dropped 0; count of bases not matched to a gene: 0. CDR3 sequence reads: CASSQGLAGSYNEQFF. For the CDR3, the DNA is TGCGCCAGCAGCCAGGGACTAGCGGGCTCCTACAATGAGCAGTTCTTC.

CDR3 amino acids: CASSLAPRGGYTF. CDR3 in DNA: TGTGCCAGCAGTTTAGCCCCCAGGGGTGGCTACACCTTC. V and J are TRBV27 and TRBJ1-2; possible D gene TRBD1, 6 bases. In germline, CDR1 is MNHEY, CDR2 SMNVEV (reference sequence). The ends were cut back, 2 bases at V and 7 bases at J, with 11 bases in the middle. The CDR3 extends over 13 amino acids.